Following are 3 T cell receptor beta chains from one sample sequenced in a study of read filtering for tumor transcriptome and immune sequencing. Molecular barcoded adaptors covering alpha/delta and beta/gamma chains were used on approximately 400 ng RNA. TCRdb reanalysed the reads using MiXCR and keeps one entry per CDR3 protein. The data show approximately 25,000 distinct CDR3 sequences, 13% to 15% seen once. The sample was a population of CD138-negative cells sorted from bone marrow. These TCRs come from a donor aged 40 or older with multiple myeloma.

The rearrangement joins TRBV5-1 to TRBJ2-7; no reliable D call. In germline, CDR1 is SGHRS, CDR2 YFSETQ. The CDR3 runs 12 residues. Trimming stripped 2 bases from V and 5 bases from J, with 8 bases between. This chain's CDR3 is CASSFRSDEQYF. In DNA form, the CDR3 reads TGCGCCAGCAGCTTTCGGAGCGACGAGCAGTACTTC.

This clonotype was seen ten or more times. The chain has TRBV5-1 and TRBJ2-5; D is ambiguous. V gave up 4 bases and J gave up 0 bases, with 22 bases separating them. Per the germline V gene, CDR1 is SGHRS and CDR2 is YFSETQ. The CDR3 length is 18 residues. The CDR3 nucleotides are TGCGCCAGCAGCCTCGAAAGGCCTAGTGTGGGGTACCAAGAGACCCAGTACTTC. It translates to CASSLERPSVGYQETQYF.

The chain employs TRBV6-5 and TRBJ2-7; tentatively, D is TRBD1 (5 bases). CDR3 length: 14 residues. Germline loops: CDR1 MNHEY, CDR2 SVGAGI. V shed 6 bases and J shed 5 bases, with 17 bases lying between them. The CDR3 DNA reads TGTGCCAGCAGCCCCAGGACATGGTACGACGAGCAGTACTTC. Its translation: CASSPRTWYDEQYF.